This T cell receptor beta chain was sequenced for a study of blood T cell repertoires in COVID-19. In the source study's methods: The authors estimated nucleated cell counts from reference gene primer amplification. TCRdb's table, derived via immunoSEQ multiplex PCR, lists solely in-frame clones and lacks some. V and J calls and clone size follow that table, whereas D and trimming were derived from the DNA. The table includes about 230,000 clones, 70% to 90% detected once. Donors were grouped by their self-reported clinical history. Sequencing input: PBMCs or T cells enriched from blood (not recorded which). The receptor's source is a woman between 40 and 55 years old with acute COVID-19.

Here the CDR3 reads CATSRDLGNQPQHF. As DNA, the CDR3 is TGTGCCACCAGCAGAGATCTTGGCAATCAGCCCCAGCATTTT. V usage is TRBV15 and J usage is TRBJ1-5, with D unclear. V was clipped by 0 bases and J by 2 bases, with 5 bases between them. Germline V gene data show CDR1 as LNHNV and CDR2 as YYDKDF (reference sequence). This CDR3 contains 14 residues.